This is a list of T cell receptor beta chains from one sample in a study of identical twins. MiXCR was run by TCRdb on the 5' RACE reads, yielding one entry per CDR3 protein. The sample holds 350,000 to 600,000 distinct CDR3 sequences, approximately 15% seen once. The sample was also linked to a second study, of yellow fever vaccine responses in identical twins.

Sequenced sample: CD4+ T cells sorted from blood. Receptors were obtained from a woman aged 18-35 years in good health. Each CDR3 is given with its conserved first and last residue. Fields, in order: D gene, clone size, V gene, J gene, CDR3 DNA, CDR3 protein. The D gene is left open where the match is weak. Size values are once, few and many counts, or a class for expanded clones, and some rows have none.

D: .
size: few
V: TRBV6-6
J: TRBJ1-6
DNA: TGTGCCAGCGGGTTAAGTGGTTCACCCCTCCACTTT
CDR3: CASGLSGSPLHF

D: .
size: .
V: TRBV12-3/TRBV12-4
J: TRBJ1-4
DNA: TGTGCCAGCAGTTCCCCGACAGGAGCAAATGAAAAACTGTTTTTT
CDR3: CASSSPTGANEKLFF

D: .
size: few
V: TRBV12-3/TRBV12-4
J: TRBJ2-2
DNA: TGTGCCAGCAGTCCAGAGACGTTGTCCGGGGAGCTGTTTTTT
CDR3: CASSPETLSGELFF

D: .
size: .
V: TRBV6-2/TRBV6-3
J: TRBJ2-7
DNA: TGTGCCAGCAGTTACGCCCGGAACGAGCAGTACTTC
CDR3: CASSYARNEQYF

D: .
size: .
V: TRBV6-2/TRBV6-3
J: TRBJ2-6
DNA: TGTGCCAGCAGTCCTGGGATTACTGGGGCCAACGTCCTGACTTTC
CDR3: CASSPGITGANVLTF

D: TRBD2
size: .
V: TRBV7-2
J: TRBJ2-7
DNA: TGTGCCAGCAGCCCGGCGGGCGGGAGAGGGGACGAGCAGTACTTC
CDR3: CASSPAGGRGDEQYF

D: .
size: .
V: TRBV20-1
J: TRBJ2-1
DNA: TGCAGTGCTCCGGTAAGGGAAGGGCATGAGCAGTTCTTC
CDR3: CSAPVREGHEQFF

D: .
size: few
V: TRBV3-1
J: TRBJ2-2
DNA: TGTGCCAGCAGCCCCGGGCATAACACCGGGGAGCTGTTTTTT
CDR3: CASSPGHNTGELFF

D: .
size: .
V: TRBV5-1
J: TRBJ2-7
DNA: TGCGCCAGCAGCTTGGACACAGGGATGGGGGAGCAGTACTTC
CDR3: CASSLDTGMGEQYF

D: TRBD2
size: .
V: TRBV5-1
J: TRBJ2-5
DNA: TGCGCCAGCAAAAGACTAGCGGGGGGCGGTGAGACCCAGTACTTC
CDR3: CASKRLAGGGETQYF

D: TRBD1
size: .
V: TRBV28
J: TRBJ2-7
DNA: TGTGCCAGCAGCGGCCCGGGACAGTCCTACGAGCAGTACTTC
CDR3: CASSGPGQSYEQYF

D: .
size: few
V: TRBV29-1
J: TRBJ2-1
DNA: TGCAGCGTTTCTTACGGGAATGCCAATGAGCAGTTCTTC
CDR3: CSVSYGNANEQFF

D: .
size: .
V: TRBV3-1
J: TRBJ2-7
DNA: TGTGCCAGCAGCCAATTCCCGGAGTACGAGCAGTACTTC
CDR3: CASSQFPEYEQYF

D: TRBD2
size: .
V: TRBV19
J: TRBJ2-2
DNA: TGTGCCAGTAGGGCTAGCGGGAGGGCGAAGAACGGGGAGCTGTTTTTT
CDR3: CASRASGRAKNGELFF

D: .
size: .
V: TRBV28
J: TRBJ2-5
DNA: TGTGCCAGCAGCCACCGGACTGGTCAAGAGACCCAGTACTTC
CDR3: CASSHRTGQETQYF

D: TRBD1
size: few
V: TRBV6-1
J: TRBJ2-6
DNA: TGTGCCAGTTCGCCGACAGGGCCTGGGGCCAACGTCCTGACTTTC
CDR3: CASSPTGPGANVLTF

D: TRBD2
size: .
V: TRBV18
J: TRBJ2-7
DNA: TGTGCCAGCTCACAGACTAGCGGGAGGGCCCGGGGAAACGAGCAGTACTTC
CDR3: CASSQTSGRARGNEQYF

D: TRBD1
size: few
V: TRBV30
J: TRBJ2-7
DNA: TGTGCCTGGAGTGCTTGGGACAGCTCCTACGAGCAGTACTTC
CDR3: CAWSAWDSSYEQYF

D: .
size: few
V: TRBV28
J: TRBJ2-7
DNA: TGTGCCAGCAGGGGGACCGGGACAAAGATCTACGAGCAGTACTTC
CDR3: CASRGTGTKIYEQYF

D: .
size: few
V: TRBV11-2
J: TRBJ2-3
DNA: TGTGCCAGCAGCCCGGGCCGGCTGCAGTATTTT
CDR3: CASSPGRLQYF

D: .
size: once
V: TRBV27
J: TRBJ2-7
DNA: TGTGCCAGCAGTCCACAGGGTATTGCCTACGAGCAGTACTTC
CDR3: CASSPQGIAYEQYF

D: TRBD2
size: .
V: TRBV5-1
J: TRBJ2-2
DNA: TGCGCCAGCAGCCCGCTAGCGGAGGGGAACACCGGGGAGCTGTTTTTT
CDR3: CASSPLAEGNTGELFF

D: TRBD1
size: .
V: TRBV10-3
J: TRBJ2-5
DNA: TGTGCCATCGGGACCCCGGCGGGGACAGGGGAAGAGACCCAGTACTTC
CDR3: CAIGTPAGTGEETQYF

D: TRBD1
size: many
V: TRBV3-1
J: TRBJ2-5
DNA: TGTGCCAGCAGCCAAGGACAGGGGTGGGTCCAAGAGACCCAGTACTTC
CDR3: CASSQGQGWVQETQYF

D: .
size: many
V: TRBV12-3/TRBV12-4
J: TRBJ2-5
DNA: TGTGCCAGCAGCTGGGATTCCCAAGAGACCCAGTACTTC
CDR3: CASSWDSQETQYF

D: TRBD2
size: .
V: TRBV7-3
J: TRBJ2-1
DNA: TGTGCCAGCAGTCCGATACTAGCGGGGCCGAATGAGCAGTTCTTC
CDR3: CASSPILAGPNEQFF

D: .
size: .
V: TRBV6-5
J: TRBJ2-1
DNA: TGTGCCGCTAGGGACGGATACAATGAGCAGTTCTTC
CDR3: CAARDGYNEQFF

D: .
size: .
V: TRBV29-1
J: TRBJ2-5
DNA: TGCAGCGCAGGACGTGGGGCCCAAGAGACCCAGTACTTC
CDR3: CSAGRGAQETQYF

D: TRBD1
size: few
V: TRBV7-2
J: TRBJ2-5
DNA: TGTGCCAGCAGCTCTCGATGGACAGGGGAAGGAGAGACCCAGTACTTC
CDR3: CASSSRWTGEGETQYF

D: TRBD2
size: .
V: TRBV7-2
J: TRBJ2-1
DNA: TGTGCCAGCAGCTCCGGGACTAGCGGGACACGGGAGCAGTTCTTC
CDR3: CASSSGTSGTREQFF

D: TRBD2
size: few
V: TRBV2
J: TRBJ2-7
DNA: TGTGCCAGCCCACGGGGAGGGGTTCCCTACGAGCAGTACTTC
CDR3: CASPRGGVPYEQYF

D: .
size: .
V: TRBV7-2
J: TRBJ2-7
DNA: TGTGCCAGCAGCAGAGATGAGGGGACGTACTACGAGCAGTACTTC
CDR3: CASSRDEGTYYEQYF

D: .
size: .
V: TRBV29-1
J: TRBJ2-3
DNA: TGCAGCCCTCTATTCAGAGATACGCAGTATTTT
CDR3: CSPLFRDTQYF

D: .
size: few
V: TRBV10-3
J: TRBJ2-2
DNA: TGTGCCATCCTGGAAGTGGCCGCGAACACCGGGGAGCTGTTTTTT
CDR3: CAILEVAANTGELFF

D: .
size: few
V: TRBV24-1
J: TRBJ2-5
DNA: TGTGCCACCAGTGACCCCAGCCCGACAGCGAAAGAGACCCAGTACTTC
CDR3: CATSDPSPTAKETQYF

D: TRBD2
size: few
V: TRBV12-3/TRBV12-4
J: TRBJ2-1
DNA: TGTGCCAGCAGTCTCGAAGAACTAGCGACGAATGAGCAGTTCTTC
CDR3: CASSLEELATNEQFF

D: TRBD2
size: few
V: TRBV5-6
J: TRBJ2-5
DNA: TGTGCCAGCAGCTTTAGCGGGGGCGGAGAGACCCAGTACTTC
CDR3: CASSFSGGGETQYF

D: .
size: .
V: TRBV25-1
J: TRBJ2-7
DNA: TGTGCCAGCAGGCGGATGTACGAGCAGTACTTC
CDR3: CASRRMYEQYF

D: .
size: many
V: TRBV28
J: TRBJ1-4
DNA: TGTGCCGCCAGGGGAACTAATGAAAAACTGTTTTTT
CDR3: CAARGTNEKLFF

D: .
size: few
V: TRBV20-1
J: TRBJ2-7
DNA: TGCAGTGCTAGACGGCAGGGTAGTTACGAGCAGTACTTC
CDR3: CSARRQGSYEQYF

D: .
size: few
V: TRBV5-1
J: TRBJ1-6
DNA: TGCGCCAGCAGCTTGGAGGGGAGACAATCACCCCTCCACTTT
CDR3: CASSLEGRQSPLHF

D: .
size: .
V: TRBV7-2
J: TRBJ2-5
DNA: TGTGCCAGCAGCTCGCAGGTTTCGGAGACCCAGTACTTC
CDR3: CASSSQVSETQYF

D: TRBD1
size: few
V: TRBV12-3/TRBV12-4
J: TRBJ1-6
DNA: TGTGCCAGCACCTCGGGACAGGGTGGATCACCCCTCCACTTT
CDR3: CASTSGQGGSPLHF

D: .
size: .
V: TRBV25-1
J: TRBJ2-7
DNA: TGTGCCAGCCCGGACAGTAATTTAAAGCAGTACTTC
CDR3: CASPDSNLKQYF

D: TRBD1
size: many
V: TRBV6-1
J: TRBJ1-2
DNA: TGTGCCAGCAGCCCTTCTTTTGGGCAGGGGGACGTCTATGGCTACACCTTC
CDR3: CASSPSFGQGDVYGYTF

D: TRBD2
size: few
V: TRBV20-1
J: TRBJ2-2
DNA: TGCAGTGCGCCTCAACCGGGACTAGCGGGATCCGGGGAGCTGTTTTTT
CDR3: CSAPQPGLAGSGELFF

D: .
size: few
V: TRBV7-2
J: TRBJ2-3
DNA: TGTGCCAGCAGCAATAAGTGGACAGATACGCAGTATTTT
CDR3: CASSNKWTDTQYF

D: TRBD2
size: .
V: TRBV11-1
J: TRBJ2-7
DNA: TGTGCCAGCAGCCCCTCTACCGGGACTAGCGGGAGGGTCTACGAGCAGTACTTC
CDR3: CASSPSTGTSGRVYEQYF